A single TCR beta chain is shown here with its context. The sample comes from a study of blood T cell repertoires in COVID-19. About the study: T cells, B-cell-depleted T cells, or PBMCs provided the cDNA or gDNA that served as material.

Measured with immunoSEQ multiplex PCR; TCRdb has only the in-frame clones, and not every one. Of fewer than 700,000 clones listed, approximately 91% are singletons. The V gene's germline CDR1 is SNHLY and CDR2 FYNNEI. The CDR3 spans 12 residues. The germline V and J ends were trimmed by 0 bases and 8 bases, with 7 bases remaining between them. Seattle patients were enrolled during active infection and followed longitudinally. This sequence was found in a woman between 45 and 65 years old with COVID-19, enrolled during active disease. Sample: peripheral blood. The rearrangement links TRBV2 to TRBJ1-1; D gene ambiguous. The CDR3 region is CASSEANGEAFF. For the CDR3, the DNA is TGTGCCAGCAGTGAAGCGAACGGGGAAGCTTTCTTT.